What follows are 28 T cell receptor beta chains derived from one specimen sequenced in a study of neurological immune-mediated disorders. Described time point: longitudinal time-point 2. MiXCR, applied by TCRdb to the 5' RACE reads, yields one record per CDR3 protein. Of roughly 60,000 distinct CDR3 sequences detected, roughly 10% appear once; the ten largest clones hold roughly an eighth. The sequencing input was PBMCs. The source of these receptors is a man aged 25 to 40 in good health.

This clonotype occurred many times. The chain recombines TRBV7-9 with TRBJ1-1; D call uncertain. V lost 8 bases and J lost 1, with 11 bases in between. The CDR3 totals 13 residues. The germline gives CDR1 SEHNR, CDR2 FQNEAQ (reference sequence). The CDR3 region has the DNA TGTGCCAGCCCCTGGAGGGCGAACACTGAAGCTTTCTTT. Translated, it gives CASPWRANTEAFF. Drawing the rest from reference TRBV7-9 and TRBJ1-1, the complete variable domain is DTGVSQNPRHKITKRGQNVTFRCDPISEHNRLYWYRQTLGQGPEFLTYFQNEAQLEKSRLLSDRFSAERPKGSFSTLEIQRTEQGDSAMYLCASPWRANTEAFFGQGTRLTVV.

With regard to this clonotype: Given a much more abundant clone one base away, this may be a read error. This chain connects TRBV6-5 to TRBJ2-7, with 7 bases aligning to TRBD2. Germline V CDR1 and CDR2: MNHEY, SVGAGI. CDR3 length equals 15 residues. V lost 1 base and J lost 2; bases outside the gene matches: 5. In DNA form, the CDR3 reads TGTGCCAGCAGTTACTACCCGGGACTAACCTACGAGCAGTACTTC. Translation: CASSYYPGLTYEQYF.

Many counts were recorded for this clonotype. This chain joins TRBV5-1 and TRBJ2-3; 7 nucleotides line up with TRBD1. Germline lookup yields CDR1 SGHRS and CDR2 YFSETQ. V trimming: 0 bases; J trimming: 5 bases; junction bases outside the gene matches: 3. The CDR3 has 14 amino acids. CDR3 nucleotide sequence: TGCGCCAGCAGCTTGGCGAGGACAGGAGATACGCAGTATTTT. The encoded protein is CASSLARTGDTQYF.

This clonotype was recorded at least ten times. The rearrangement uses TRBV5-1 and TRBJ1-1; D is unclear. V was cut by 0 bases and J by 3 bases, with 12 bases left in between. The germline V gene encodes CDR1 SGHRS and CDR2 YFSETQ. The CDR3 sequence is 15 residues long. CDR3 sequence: CASSLVGGRDTEAFF. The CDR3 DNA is TGCGCCAGCAGCTTGGTTGGTGGGAGAGACACTGAAGCTTTCTTT. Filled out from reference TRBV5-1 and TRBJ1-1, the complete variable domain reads KAGVTQTPRYLIKTRGQQVTLSCSPISGHRSVSWYQQTPGQGLQFLFEYFSETQRNKGNFPGRFSGRQFSNSRSEMNVSTLELGDSALYLCASSLVGGRDTEAFFGQGTRLTVV.

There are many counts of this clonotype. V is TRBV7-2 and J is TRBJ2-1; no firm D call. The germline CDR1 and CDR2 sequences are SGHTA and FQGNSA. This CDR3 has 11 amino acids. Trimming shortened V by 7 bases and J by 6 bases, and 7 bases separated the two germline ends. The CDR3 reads CASKLGNEQFF. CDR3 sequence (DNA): TGTGCCAGCAAATTAGGCAATGAGCAGTTCTTC.

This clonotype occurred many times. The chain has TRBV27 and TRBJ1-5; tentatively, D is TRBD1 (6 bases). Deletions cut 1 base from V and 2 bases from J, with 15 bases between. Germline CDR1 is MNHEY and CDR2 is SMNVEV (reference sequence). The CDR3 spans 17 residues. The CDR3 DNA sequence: TGTGCCAGCAGTTTATTGGGGGGGCTCCTTGGCAATCAGCCCCAGCATTTT. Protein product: CASSLLGGLLGNQPQHF.

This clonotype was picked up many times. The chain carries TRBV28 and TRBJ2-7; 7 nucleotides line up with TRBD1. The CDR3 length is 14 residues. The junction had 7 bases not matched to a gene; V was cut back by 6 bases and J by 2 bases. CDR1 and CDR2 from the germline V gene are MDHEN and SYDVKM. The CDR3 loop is CASSPRTGAYEQYF. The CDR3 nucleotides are TGTGCCAGCAGCCCTCGGACAGGAGCCTACGAGCAGTACTTC.

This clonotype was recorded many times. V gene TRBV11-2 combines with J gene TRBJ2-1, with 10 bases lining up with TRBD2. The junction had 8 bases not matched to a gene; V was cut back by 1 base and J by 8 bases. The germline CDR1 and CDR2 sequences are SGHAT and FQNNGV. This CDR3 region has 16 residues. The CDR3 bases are TGTGCCAGCAGCTTAGGGGCTAGCGGGAGAGGTTATGAGCAGTTCTTC. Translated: CASSLGASGRGYEQFF.

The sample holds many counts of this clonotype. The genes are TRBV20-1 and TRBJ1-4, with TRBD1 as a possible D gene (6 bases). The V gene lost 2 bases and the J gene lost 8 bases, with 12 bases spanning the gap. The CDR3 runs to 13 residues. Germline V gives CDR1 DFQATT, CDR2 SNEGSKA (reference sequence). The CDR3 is CSARLGAGEKLFF. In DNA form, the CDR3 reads TGCAGTGCTAGATTGGGGGCCGGGGAAAAACTGTTTTTT.

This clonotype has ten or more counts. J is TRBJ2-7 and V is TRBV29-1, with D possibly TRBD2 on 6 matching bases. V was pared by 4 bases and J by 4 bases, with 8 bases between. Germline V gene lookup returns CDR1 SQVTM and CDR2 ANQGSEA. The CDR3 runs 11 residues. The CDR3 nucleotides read TGCAGCGTTGGGGCGGGGTACGAGCAGTACTTC. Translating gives CSVGAGYEQYF.

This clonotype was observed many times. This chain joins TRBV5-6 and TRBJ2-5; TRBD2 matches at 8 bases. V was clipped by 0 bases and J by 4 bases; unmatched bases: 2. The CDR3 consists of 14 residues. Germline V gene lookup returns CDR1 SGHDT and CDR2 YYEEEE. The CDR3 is CASSLGLAGETQYF. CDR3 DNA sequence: TGTGCCAGCAGCTTGGGGCTAGCGGGAGAGACCCAGTACTTC. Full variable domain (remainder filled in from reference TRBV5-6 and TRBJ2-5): DAGVTQSPTHLIKTRGQQVTLRCSPKSGHDTVSWYQQALGQGPQFIFQYYEEEERQRGNFPDRFSGHQFPNYSSELNVNALLLGDSALYLCASSLGLAGETQYFGPGTRLLVL.

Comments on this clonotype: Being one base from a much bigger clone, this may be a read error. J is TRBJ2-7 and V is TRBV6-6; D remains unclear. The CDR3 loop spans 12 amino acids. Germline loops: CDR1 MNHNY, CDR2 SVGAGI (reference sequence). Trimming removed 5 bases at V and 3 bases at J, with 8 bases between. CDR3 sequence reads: CASSQSHYEQYF. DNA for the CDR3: TGTGCCAGCAGTCAAAGCCACTACGAGCAGTACTTC.

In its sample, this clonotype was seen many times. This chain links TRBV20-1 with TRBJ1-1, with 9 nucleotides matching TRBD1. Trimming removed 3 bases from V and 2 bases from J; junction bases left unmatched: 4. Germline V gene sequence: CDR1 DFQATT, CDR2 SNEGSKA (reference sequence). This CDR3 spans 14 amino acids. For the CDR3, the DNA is TGCAGTGCTAGGGAGGACAGGGGCAACACTGAAGCTTTCTTT. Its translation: CSAREDRGNTEAFF.

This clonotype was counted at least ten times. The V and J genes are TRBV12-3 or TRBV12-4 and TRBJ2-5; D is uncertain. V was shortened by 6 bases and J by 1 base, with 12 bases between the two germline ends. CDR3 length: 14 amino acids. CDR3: CASRARNLQETQYF. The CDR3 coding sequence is TGTGCCAGCAGGGCGAGGAACCTCCAAGAGACCCAGTACTTC.

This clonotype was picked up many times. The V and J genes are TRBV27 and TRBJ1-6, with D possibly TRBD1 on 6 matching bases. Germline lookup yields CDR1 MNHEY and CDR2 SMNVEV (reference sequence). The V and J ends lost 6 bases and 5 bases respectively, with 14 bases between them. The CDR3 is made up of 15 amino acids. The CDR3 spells CASSPPGHHNSPLHF. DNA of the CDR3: TGTGCCAGCAGCCCTCCGGGACACCATAATTCACCCCTCCACTTT.

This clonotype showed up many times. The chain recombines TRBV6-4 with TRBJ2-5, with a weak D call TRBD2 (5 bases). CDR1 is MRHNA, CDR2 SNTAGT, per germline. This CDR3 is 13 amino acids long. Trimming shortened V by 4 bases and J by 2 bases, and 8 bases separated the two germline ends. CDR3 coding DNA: TGTGCCAGCAGTGTCCCGGGACAAGAGACCCAGTACTTC. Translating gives CASSVPGQETQYF.

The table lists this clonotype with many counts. The CDR3 DNA reads as TGTGCCAGCTACCCTCGGGGACTAGCGGGAGCGGGAGAGACCCAGTACTTC. As protein: CASYPRGLAGAGETQYF. This chain uses TRBV6-1 with TRBJ2-5; TRBD2 aligns across 14 bases. J was trimmed by 4 bases and V by 8 bases; bases with no gene match: 12. CDR1 and CDR2 (germline): MNHNS, SASEGT. The CDR3 has 17 amino acids.

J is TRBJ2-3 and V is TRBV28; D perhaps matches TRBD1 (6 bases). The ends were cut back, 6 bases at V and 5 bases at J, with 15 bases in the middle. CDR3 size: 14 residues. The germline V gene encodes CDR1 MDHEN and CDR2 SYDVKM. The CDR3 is CASRKTGILDTQYF. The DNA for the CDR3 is TGTGCCAGCAGAAAAACAGGGATCCTAGATACGCAGTATTTT. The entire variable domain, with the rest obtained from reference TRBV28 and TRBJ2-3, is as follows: DVKVTQSSRYLVKRTGEKVFLECVQDMDHENMFWYRQDPGLGLRLIYFSYDVKMKEKGDIPEGYSVSREKKERFSLILESASTNQTSMYLCASRKTGILDTQYFGPGTRLTVL.

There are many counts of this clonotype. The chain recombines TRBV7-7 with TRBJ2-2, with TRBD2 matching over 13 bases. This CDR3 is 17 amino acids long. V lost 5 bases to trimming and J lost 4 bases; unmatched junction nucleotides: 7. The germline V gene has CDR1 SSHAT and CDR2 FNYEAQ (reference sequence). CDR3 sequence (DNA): TGTGCCAGCAGCCCGCGACTAGCGGGAGGCGCCACCGGGGAGCTGTTTTTT. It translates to CASSPRLAGGATGELFF.

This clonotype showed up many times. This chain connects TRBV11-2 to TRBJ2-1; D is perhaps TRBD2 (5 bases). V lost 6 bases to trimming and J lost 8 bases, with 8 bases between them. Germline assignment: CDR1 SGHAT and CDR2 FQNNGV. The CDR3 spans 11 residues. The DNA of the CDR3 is TGTGCCAGCAGACTAGTCGATGAGCAGTTCTTC. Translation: CASRLVDEQFF.

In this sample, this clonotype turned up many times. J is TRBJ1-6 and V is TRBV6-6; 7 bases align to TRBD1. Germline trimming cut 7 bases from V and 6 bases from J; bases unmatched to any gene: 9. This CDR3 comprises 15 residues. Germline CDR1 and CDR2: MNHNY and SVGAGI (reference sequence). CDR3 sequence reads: CASNQLAGGNSPLHF. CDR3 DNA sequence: TGTGCCAGCAACCAACTGGCAGGGGGTAATTCACCCCTCCACTTT.

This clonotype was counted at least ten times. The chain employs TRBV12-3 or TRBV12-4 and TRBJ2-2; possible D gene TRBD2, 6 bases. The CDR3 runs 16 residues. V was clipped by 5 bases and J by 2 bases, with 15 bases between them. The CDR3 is CASSTDSGHNTGELFF. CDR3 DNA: TGTGCCAGCAGTACTGACAGCGGGCATAACACCGGGGAGCTGTTTTTT.

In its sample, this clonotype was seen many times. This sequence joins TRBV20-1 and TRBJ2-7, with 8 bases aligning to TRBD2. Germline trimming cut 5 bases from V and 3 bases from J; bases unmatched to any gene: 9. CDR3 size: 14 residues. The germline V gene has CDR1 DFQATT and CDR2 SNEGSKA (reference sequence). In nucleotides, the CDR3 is TGCAGTGCTGGGAGTCGGGAGGGATACTACGAGCAGTACTTC. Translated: CSAGSREGYYEQYF.

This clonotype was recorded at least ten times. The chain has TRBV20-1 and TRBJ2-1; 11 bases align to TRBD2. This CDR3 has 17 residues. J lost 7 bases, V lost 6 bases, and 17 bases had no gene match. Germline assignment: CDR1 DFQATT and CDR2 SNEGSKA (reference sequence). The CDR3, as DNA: TGCAGTGCAAACCCGGGACTAGCGGAGCCAGGAGGGAATGAGCAGTTCTTC. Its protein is CSANPGLAEPGGNEQFF.

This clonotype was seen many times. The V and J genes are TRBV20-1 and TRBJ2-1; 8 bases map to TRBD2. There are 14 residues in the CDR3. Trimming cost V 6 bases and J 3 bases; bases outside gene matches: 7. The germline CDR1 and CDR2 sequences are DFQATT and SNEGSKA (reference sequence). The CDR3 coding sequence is TGCAGTGCGTTTCCTAGCGGGTACTACAATGAGCAGTTCTTC. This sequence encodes CSAFPSGYYNEQFF.

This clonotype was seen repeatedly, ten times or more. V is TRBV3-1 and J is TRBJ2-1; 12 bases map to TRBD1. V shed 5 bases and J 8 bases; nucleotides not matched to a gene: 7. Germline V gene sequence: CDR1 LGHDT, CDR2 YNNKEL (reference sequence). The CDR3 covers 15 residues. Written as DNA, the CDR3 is TGTGCCAGCAGCTTCCGGGACAGGGGGCATTATGAGCAGTTCTTC. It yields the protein CASSFRDRGHYEQFF.

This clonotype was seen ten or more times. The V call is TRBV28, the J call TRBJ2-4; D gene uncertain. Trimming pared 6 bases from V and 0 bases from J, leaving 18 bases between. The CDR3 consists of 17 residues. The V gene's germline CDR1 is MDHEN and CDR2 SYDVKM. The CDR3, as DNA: TGTGCCAGCAGCCTCGTGCACCCTGGGGTAGCCAAAAACATTCAGTACTTC. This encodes CASSLVHPGVAKNIQYF.

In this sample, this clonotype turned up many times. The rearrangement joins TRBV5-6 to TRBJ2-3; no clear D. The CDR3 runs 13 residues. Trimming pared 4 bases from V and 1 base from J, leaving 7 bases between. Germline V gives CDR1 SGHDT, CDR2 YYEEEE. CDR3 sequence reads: CASSTLRTDTQYF. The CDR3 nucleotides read TGTGCCAGCAGCACTCTCCGCACAGATACGCAGTATTTT.